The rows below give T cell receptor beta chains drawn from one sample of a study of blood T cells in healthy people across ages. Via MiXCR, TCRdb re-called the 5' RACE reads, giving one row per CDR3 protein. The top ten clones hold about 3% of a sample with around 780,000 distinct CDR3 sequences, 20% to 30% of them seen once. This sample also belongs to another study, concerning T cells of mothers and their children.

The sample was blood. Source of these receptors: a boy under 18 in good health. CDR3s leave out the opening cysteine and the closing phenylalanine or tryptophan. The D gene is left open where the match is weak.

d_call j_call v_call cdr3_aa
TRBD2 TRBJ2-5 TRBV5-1 ASSTSRGGETQY
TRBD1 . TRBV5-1 ASSRNRGAYEQY
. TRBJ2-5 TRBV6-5 ASRRQDPRGTQY
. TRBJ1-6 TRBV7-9 ASSGPSHSPLH
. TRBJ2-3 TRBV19 ASRLWGDKGTQY
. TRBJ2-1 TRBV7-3 ASSLHPRTGPTNEQF
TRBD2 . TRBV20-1 SARDSERGGSYEQY
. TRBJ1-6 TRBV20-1 SARDLARGNSPLH
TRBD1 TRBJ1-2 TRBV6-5 ASSYGDRAYGYT
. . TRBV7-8 ASRLSWLGPTRRMLSYEQY
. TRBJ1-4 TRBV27 ASSHPRPNEKLF
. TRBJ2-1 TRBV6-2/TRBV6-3 ASSYFPYEQF
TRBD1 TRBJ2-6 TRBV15 ATSNYRGTISGANVLT
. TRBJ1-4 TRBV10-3 AIRGAAGNEKLF
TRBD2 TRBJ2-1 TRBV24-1 ATSDTSASEQF
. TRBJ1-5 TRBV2 ASSEQGGNQPQH
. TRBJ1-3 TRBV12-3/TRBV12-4 ASNKGPGYSGNTIY
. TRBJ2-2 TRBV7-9 ASIRTGELF
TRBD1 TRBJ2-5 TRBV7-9 ASSPSGTGETQY
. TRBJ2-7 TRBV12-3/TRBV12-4 ASSWEREQY
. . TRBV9 ASSVGGSGQETQY
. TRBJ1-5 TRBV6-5 ASSYAGPPYQPQH
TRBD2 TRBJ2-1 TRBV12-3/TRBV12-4 ASSPRLAGSTREQF
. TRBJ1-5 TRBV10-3 AISGWGGDEKPQH
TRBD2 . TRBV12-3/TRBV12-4 ASSSLRGGNNEQF
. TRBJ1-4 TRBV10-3 AIGTGNEKLF
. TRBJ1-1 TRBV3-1 ASSQGVMGTEAF
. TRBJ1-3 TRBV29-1 SVLTAGNTIY
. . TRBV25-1 ASSESGRTDSFSSYEQY
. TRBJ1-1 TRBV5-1 ASSLDGGLWGANTEAF
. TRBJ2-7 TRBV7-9 ASSPEGGGSYEQY
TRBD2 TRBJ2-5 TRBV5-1 ASSLTSGAWTQY
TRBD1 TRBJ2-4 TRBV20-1 SAADRVGNIQY
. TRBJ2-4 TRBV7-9 ASSLGGEGIQY
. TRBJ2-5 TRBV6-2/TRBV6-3 ASSTPIRGQETQY
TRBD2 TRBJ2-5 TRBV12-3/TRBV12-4 ASTLAGETQY
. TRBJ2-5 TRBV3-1 ASSQGYVEGVTQY
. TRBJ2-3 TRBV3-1 ASSPSSNTDTQY
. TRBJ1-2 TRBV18 ASSPQPRDGYT
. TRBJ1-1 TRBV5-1 ASSPQRGTSLGDTEAF
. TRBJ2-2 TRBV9 ASSVEGDGGELF
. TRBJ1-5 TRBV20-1 SARDPKGVGNQPQH
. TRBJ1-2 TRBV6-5 ASRQEPSKGYT
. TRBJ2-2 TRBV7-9 ASTINRAGTGELF
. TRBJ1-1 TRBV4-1 ASSQDGSQGNTEAF
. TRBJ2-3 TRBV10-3 AISEQGLRRLNPTQY
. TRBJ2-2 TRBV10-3 AISKDLGTGELF
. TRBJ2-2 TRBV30 AWLGGPGELF